The rows below give T cell receptor beta chains drawn from one sample of a study of shared clonotypes between healthy human individuals. This table comes from immunoSEQ multiplex PCR, and its TCRdb copy is limited to in-frame clones, with some not included. The sample holds millions of clones, just under 95% seen once. Material for sequencing was naive CD8+ T cells sorted from blood. The receptors stem from a man aged 18 to 29 in good health. The CDR3 runs from the conserved cysteine through the conserved F or W. The order of the fields is CDR3 DNA, CDR3 protein, V gene, D gene, J gene, clone size. D genes are given only for firm matches. For some rows the clone size is stated as once, few or many, or as a class when expanded; others skip it.

TGTGCCAGCAGCTTATGGGAGAACACTGAAGCTTTCTTT	CASSLWENTEAFF	TRBV6-6	-	TRBJ1-1	-
TGTGCCAGCAGCTTAGGACCGTCGTACCAAGAGACCCAGTACTTC	CASSLGPSYQETQYF	TRBV7-6	-	TRBJ2-5	-
TGTGCCAGCAGCTTAGTACATACAGGGATTCCTAATGAAAAACTGTTTTTT	CASSLVHTGIPNEKLFF	TRBV7-6	-	TRBJ1-4	-
TGTGCCAGCAGCTCTACCGAGCATGGCTACACCTTC	CASSSTEHGYTF	TRBV6-5	-	TRBJ1-2	-
TGCGCCAGCAGCTTGGAGCCGGGGGGAGAGACCCAGTACTTC	CASSLEPGGETQYF	TRBV5-1	TRBD2	TRBJ2-5	-
TGTGCCAGCAGTCTCTTAGAGGCTAGCGGGGCCGAGCAGTACTTC	CASSLLEASGAEQYF	TRBV7-2	TRBD2	TRBJ2-7	-
TGTGCCAGCTCACCCGGACAGGATTGGTATGGCTACACCTTC	CASSPGQDWYGYTF	TRBV18	TRBD1	TRBJ1-2	-
TGTGCCAGCAGCTTAACCCCCACCTACGAGCAGTACTTC	CASSLTPTYEQYF	TRBV7-6	-	TRBJ2-7	-
TGTGCCTGGAGCGGTCAGGGAGACGAGCAGTACTTC	CAWSGQGDEQYF	TRBV30	-	TRBJ2-7	-
TGTGCCATCAACGCGGGAGAGGATGAGCAGTTCTTC	CAINAGEDEQFF	TRBV10-3	TRBD2	TRBJ2-1	-
TGTGCCAGCAGCCAAGACGGACTAGCGGGATCAATAGCCAAAAACATTCAGTACTTC	CASSQDGLAGSIAKNIQYF	TRBV7-2	TRBD2	TRBJ2-4	-
TGTGCCAGCAGCAAAGGAGGAAGGTCGGCCTATAATTCACCCCTCCACTTT	CASSKGGRSAYNSPLHF	TRBV21-1	-	TRBJ1-6	-
TGTGCCAGCAGTTACTCGAGGACAGCCTACGAGCAGTACTTC	CASSYSRTAYEQYF	TRBV6-5	-	TRBJ2-7	once
TGTGCCAGCTCACCACTAGCGGGAGTGTCCGATGAGCAGTTCTTC	CASSPLAGVSDEQFF	TRBV18	TRBD2	TRBJ2-1	-
TGTGCCAGCAGTCTCCTGGTGGGCGGGGGAGAAGCAGATACGCAGTATTTT	CASSLLVGGGEADTQYF	TRBV27	TRBD2	TRBJ2-3	-
TGTGCCAGCAGTGATGGACATTTCGCTGAAGCTTTCTTT	CASSDGHFAEAFF	TRBV25-1	-	TRBJ1-1	-
TGTGCCAGCAGTCCAAACCCCGGGGAGCTGTTTTTT	CASSPNPGELFF	TRBV6-5	-	TRBJ2-2	-
TGTGCCAGCAGCGCCATGGACAGCCTCGAGACCCAGTACTTC	CASSAMDSLETQYF	TRBV9	-	TRBJ2-5	-
TGTGCCAGCAGCCCGACAACCAACACCGGGGAGCTGTTTTTT	CASSPTTNTGELFF	TRBV11-2	-	TRBJ2-2	-
TGCGCCAGCAGCCCCCGGGACATTGGAGAAAAACTGTTTTTT	CASSPRDIGEKLFF	TRBV5-1	-	TRBJ1-4	-
TGTGCCAGCAGCTCCCACCGGGACAACAATGAGCAGTTCTTC	CASSSHRDNNEQFF	TRBV7-2	-	TRBJ2-1	-
TGTGCCAGCAGCTCCCTAATGGACGACGAGCAGTACTTC	CASSSLMDDEQYF	TRBV7-2	-	TRBJ2-7	-
TGTGCCAGTAGTAGCGGGCCCTCCTACGAGCAGTACTTC	CASSSGPSYEQYF	TRBV19	-	TRBJ2-7	-
TGTGCCAGCAGCCCGGTTGTCTCGGCTGGAAACACCATATATTTT	CASSPVVSAGNTIYF	TRBV9	-	TRBJ1-3	-
TGTGCCAGCAGCTTAGGGGGAGGCGAGCAGTACTTC	CASSLGGGEQYF	TRBV7-8	-	TRBJ2-7	-
TGTGCCAGCTCACCAGAGGGGGAGACCCAGTACTTC	CASSPEGETQYF	TRBV6-5	-	TRBJ2-5	-
TGCGCCAGCAGCTTGGAAGGGGGTTCGGCAGATACGCAGTATTTT	CASSLEGGSADTQYF	TRBV5-1	-	TRBJ2-3	-
TGTGCCAGCAGCTTAGTGGCGGGGGGGAGGTCCTACGAGCAGTACTTC	CASSLVAGGRSYEQYF	TRBV7-8	TRBD2	TRBJ2-7	-
TGTGCCAGTAGCTTCCCCGGGACCCAGTTCGAGCAGCCCCAGCATTTT	CASSFPGTQFEQPQHF	TRBV19	-	TRBJ1-5	-
TGTGCCAGCAGCACAGGGGCTGCTGAAGCTTTCTTT	CASSTGAAEAFF	TRBV9	TRBD1	TRBJ1-1	-
TGTGCCAGCAGCTGGTGGGACAGGGGGGTCGAGACCCAGTACTTC	CASSWWDRGVETQYF	TRBV5-8	TRBD1	TRBJ2-5	-
TGCAGCGTTGTCGGGGCGGACACTGAAGCTTTCTTT	CSVVGADTEAFF	TRBV29-1	-	TRBJ1-1	-
TGTGCCAGCAGGGATGAGGGGTCACCCCTCCACTTT	CASRDEGSPLHF	TRBV7-9	-	TRBJ1-6	-
TGTGCCAGCAGCGTAAAGCGGAACGCCCCTAACACCGGGGAGCTGTTTTTT	CASSVKRNAPNTGELFF	TRBV9	-	TRBJ2-2	-
TGTGCCAGCAGCCCTCTTATCGAGCAGTACTTC	CASSPLIEQYF	TRBV11-2	-	TRBJ2-7	-
TGTGCCAGCAGCGGACAGGGGACCCTGGTGATCGAGCAGTACTTC	CASSGQGTLVIEQYF	TRBV5-4	TRBD1	TRBJ2-7	-
TGTGCCAGCAGTTTACAGGGCCCTGGGGCCAACGTCCTGACTTTC	CASSLQGPGANVLTF	TRBV27	-	TRBJ2-6	-
TGTGCCAGCAGCCTACAGGGGTTCGACACTGAAGCTTTCTTT	CASSLQGFDTEAFF	TRBV28	TRBD1	TRBJ1-1	-
TGTGCCAGCAGCTTTACGGATACGCAGTATTTT	CASSFTDTQYF	TRBV5-6	-	TRBJ2-3	-
TGTGCCAGCAGCGGGCGACAGGGGAGCAATGAGCAGTTCTTC	CASSGRQGSNEQFF	TRBV9	TRBD1	TRBJ2-1	-
TGCGCCAGCAGCCAAGCCCTAGCGGACTACAATGAGCAGTTCTTC	CASSQALADYNEQFF	TRBV4-3	TRBD2	TRBJ2-1	-
TGTGCTAGTGGTTTGGTGGGGGGTAATATGAACGAGCAGTACTTC	CASGLVGGNMNEQYF	TRBV12-5	-	TRBJ2-7	-
TGTGCCAGCAGAGCAGGAGGGAACTATGGCTACACCTTC	CASRAGGNYGYTF	TRBV28	-	TRBJ1-2	-
TGCGCCAGCAGCCGGTCTAGGGACACAGATACGCAGTATTTT	CASSRSRDTDTQYF	TRBV5-1	-	TRBJ2-3	-
TGTGCCAGCAGCTTAGCAGGCAGGACCTACGAGCAGTACTTC	CASSLAGRTYEQYF	TRBV7-8	-	TRBJ2-7	-
TGTGCCAGCAGCTTTCAGGGTTTGGGCTACACCTTC	CASSFQGLGYTF	TRBV7-9	-	TRBJ1-2	-
TGTGCCAGCAGCTCCAGTGGGAGTCCCTATGGCTACACCTTC	CASSSSGSPYGYTF	TRBV9	-	TRBJ1-2	-
TGTGCCAGCAGCCAAGAGGGCCACGCCTACGAGCAGTACTTC	CASSQEGHAYEQYF	TRBV7-2	-	TRBJ2-7	-
TGCAGTGCTGAGTGGGAGGAGACCCAGTACTTC	CSAEWEETQYF	TRBV20-1	-	TRBJ2-5	-
TGTGCCAGCTCTCGGGGGGGATCCTACGAGCAGTACTTC	CASSRGGSYEQYF	TRBV27	TRBD2	TRBJ2-7	-
TGTGCCAGCACTGACGGGAGGCTAGGGGGTGAAGCTTTCTTT	CASTDGRLGGEAFF	TRBV28	-	TRBJ1-1	-
TGCGCCAGCAGCCCGAGCAGGGTCGAGAATGAGCAGTTCTTC	CASSPSRVENEQFF	TRBV5-1	-	TRBJ2-1	-
TGCGCCAGCAGCCAAGATGAGGGGGCGTCCTACGAGCAGTACTTC	CASSQDEGASYEQYF	TRBV4-1	TRBD1	TRBJ2-7	-
TGCGCCAGCAGTTTACAGGGACTCTACGCTGAAGCTTTCTTT	CASSLQGLYAEAFF	TRBV5-1	-	TRBJ1-1	-